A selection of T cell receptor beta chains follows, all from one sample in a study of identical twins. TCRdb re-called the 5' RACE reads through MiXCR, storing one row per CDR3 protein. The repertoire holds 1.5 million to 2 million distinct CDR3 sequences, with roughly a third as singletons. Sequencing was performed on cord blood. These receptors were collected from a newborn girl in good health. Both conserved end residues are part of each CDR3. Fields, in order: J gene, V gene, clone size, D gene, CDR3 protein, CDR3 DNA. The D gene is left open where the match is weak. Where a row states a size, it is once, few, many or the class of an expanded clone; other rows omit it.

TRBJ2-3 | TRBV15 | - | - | CATSREALPDTDTQYF | TGTGCCACCAGCAGAGAGGCACTACCTGACACAGATACGCAGTATTTT
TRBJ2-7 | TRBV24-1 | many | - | CATSGPDIPHEQYF | TGTGCCACCAGTGGACCAGACATTCCCCACGAGCAGTACTTC
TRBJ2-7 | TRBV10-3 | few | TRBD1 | CAISRGTTGGSYEQYF | TGTGCCATCAGTAGGGGGACGACAGGGGGCTCCTACGAGCAGTACTTC
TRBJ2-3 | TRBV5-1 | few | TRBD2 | CASSFASGGNTDTQYF | TGCGCCAGCAGCTTCGCTAGCGGGGGGAACACAGATACGCAGTATTTT
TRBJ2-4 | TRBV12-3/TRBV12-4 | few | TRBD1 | CASSFDRVGNIQYF | TGTGCCAGCAGTTTTGACAGGGTTGGTAACATTCAGTACTTC
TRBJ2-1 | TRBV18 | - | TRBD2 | CASSRLLAGDSYNEQFF | TGTGCCAGCTCACGACTCTTAGCGGGAGACTCCTACAATGAGCAGTTCTTC
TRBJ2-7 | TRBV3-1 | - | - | CASSQRARAKSNEQYF | TGTGCCAGCAGCCAACGGGCCCGGGCCAAGAGTAATGAGCAGTACTTC
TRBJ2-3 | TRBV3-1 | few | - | CASSRATGSTDTQYF | TGTGCCAGCAGCCGTGCGACGGGGAGCACAGATACGCAGTATTTT
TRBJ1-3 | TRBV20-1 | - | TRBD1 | CSARGTGGNTIYF | TGCAGTGCGAGAGGGACAGGGGGAAACACCATATATTTT
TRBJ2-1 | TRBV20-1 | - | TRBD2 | CSADSLAGNEQFF | TGCAGTGCTGATTCCCTAGCGGGCAATGAGCAGTTCTTC
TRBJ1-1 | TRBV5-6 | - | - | CASSSGGRPSVEAFF | TGTGCCAGCAGCTCAGGTGGCCGGCCTTCGGTGGAAGCTTTCTTT
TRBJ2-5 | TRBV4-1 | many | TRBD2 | CASSQGTSGVQYF | TGCGCCAGCAGCCAAGGGACTAGCGGGGTACAGTACTTC
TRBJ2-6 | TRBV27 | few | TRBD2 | CASTSSPPTSGGASAGANVLTF | TGTGCCAGCACCTCGAGCCCCCCAACTAGCGGGGGGGCCTCCGCTGGGGCCAACGTCCTGACTTTC
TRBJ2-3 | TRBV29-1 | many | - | CSGGARRTDTQYF | TGCAGCGGTGGCGCCAGGCGCACAGATACGCAGTATTTT
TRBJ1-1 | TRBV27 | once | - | CASRANRVVNTEAFF | TGTGCCAGCAGGGCCAACAGGGTAGTGAACACTGAAGCTTTCTTT
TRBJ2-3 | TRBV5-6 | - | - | CASSFIGNTDTQYF | TGTGCCAGCAGCTTCATAGGGAACACAGATACGCAGTATTTT
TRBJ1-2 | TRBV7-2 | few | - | CASSTDGYGYTF | TGTGCCAGCAGCACGGACGGTTATGGCTACACCTTC
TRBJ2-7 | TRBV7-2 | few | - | CASSLVDSTYEQYF | TGTGCCAGCAGCTTAGTTGACTCCACCTACGAGCAGTACTTC
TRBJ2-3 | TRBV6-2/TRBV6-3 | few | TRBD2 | CASSYSLASGPTDTQYF | TGTGCCAGCAGTTACTCGCTTGCTAGCGGCCCCACAGATACGCAGTATTTT
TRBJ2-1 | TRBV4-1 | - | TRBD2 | CALRRGLADNEQFF | TGCGCCTTAAGGAGGGGACTAGCGGACAATGAGCAGTTCTTC
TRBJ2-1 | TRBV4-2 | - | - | CASSQWGPDNEQFF | TGTGCCAGCAGCCAGTGGGGACCCGACAATGAGCAGTTCTTC
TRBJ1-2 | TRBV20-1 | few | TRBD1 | CSARGGTGDGYTF | TGCAGTGCTAGAGGTGGGACAGGGGATGGCTACACCTTC
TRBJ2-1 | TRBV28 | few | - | CASSPPERLIDEQFF | TGTGCCAGCAGCCCCCCAGAGCGGTTGATCGATGAGCAGTTCTTC
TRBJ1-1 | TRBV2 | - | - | CASSEGGLQNTEAFF | TGTGCCAGCAGTGAAGGGGGGCTACAGAACACTGAAGCTTTCTTT
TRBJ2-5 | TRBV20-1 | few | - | CSARPPETQYF | TGCAGTGCTAGGCCCCCAGAGACCCAGTACTTC
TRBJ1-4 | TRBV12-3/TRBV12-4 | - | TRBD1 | CASSGQGGEKLFF | TGTGCCAGCAGTGGACAGGGTGGAGAAAAACTGTTTTTT
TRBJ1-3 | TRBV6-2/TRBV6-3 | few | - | CASSYVLGRKSSGNTIYF | TGTGCCAGCAGTTACGTCCTGGGACGGAAAAGCTCTGGAAACACCATATATTTT
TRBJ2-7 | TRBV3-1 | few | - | CASSQGAHKVYYEQYF | TGTGCCAGCAGCCAGGGGGCCCACAAGGTGTACTACGAGCAGTACTTC
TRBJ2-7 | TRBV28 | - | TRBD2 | CVSSLLAGLSYEQYF | TGTGTCAGCAGTTTATTAGCGGGGCTCTCCTACGAGCAGTACTTC
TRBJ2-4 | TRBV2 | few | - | CASRTQESAKNIQYF | TGTGCCAGCAGGACACAGGAGTCAGCCAAAAACATTCAGTACTTC